The entry that follows covers one TCR beta chain sequence. Its binding antigen is unknown. Base qualities are not recorded, but no much larger clone differs from it by a single base. For CDR1 and CDR2, the germline V gene (reference sequence) lists LNHDA and SQIVND. The CDR3 holds 14 amino acids from the cysteine to the phenylalanine. Only the CDR3 part of the read is kept: 42 bases, read in frame from the first base. V is reduced by 4 bases and J by 0 bases, leaving a spacing of 10 bases between them. These data are taken from a study of blood T cell repertoires in COVID-19 (dated by TCRdb to 2019 to 2021). At the level of the whole study: Samples from collaborators originated in the United States, Italy and Spain and spanned both the acute and convalescent phases of COVID-19. The prospective study material was composed of cDNA or gDNA derived from T cells, B-cell-depleted T cells, or PBMCs. The dataset comprised deeply sampled blood TCRbeta repertoires from subjects exposed to, actively infected with, or recovered from COVID-19. The repertoires were released in a freely available public database intended as a resource for research on the immune response to SARS-CoV-2. Samples came from the ongoing ImmuneRACE study (first 160 participants) plus 1,254 subjects from 6 global collaborators. Sample metadata almost always included a de-identified subject ID, COVID-19 status, age in years and sex. Where available, HLA class I and class II types were obtained from metadata supplied by the sample provider rather than from assay-based typing.

Whole blood was collected in K2EDTA tubes by collaborating institutions according to the institutions' own protocols. For TCRbeta analysis, collaborators shipped samples in one of three forms: frozen whole blood, isolated PBMCs, or DNA extracted from either of those sample types. Here is what the overall study found, with its caveats: The amount of clinical and demographic metadata varied by source and participant and was provided uncurated.

The immunoSEQ Assay, a bias-controlled multiplex PCR, was used to amplify TCRbeta CDR3 regions from genomic DNA. Concerning the study's data processing: The number of nucleated cells in each sample was estimated by amplification of reference gene primers within the assay. Sequence reads were collapsed and filtered to measure the absolute abundance of every unique TCRbeta CDR3 rearrangement. Productive Simpson clonality was computed per sample as the square root of Simpson's diversity index over productive rearrangements. Drawn from immuneACCESS, this table holds only the in-frame rearrangements with V and J called that TCRdb kept. Clones are partly lost; checked studies trace under half to an unresolved V gene and leave the rest unexplained. V and J calls and clone size are copied from that table; D and trimming were computed from the DNA. The sample table holds around 200,000 clones, of which roughly nine tenths were seen once. The top ten constitute roughly 20% of the sample.

The chain links TRBV19 with TRBJ2-7; the D gene is not confidently resolved. Sequenced: peripheral blood. The receptor was derived from a man aged 70 or older with active or convalescent COVID-19. The DNA sequence is as follows: TGTGCCAGTAGTAAATTGGGCAGCTCCTACGAGCAGTACTTC. Its product reads: CASSKLGSSYEQYF.